The next 28 T cell receptor beta chains were all read from a single sample in a study of identical twins. TCRdb recomputed calls from the 5' RACE reads with MiXCR, one row per CDR3 protein. The sample contains 200,000 to 250,000 distinct CDR3 sequences, roughly 13% of which appear only once. The sample was also reused in another study, on yellow fever vaccine responses in identical twins.

Sequencing input: memory (CD45RO+) T cells sorted from blood. These receptor sequences come from a woman between 18 and 29 years old in good health.

Ten or more counts support this clonotype. The chain joins TRBV4-3 to TRBJ2-6; possibly TRBD1 for D (5 bases). CDR1 and CDR2 from the germline V gene are LGHNA and YSLEER. This CDR3 has 17 residues. V was trimmed by 0 bases and J by 2 bases, leaving 11 bases between them. CDR3 in DNA: TGCGCCAGCAGCCAAGAAGCAGGGAATACTGGGGCCAACGTCCTGACTTTC. Translation gives CASSQEAGNTGANVLTF.

The V call is TRBV5-6, the J call TRBJ1-1; no firm D call. V was clipped by 3 bases and J by 1 base, with 13 bases between them. The CDR3 runs 15 residues. From germline, CDR1 is SGHDT and CDR2 YYEEEE. The CDR3 coding sequence is TGTGCCAGCAGCTGGGTGGGTGGCGAGAACACTGAAGCTTTCTTT. Its protein product is CASSWVGGENTEAFF.

The CDR3 loop reads CASSYSRAGANTDTQYF. The CDR3, as DNA: TGTGCCAGCAGTTACTCAAGGGCGGGGGCCAACACAGATACGCAGTATTTT. The V call is TRBV6-5, the J call TRBJ2-3, with D perhaps TRBD2 (7 bases). CDR1 is MNHEY and CDR2 is SVGAGI in the germline V gene. The CDR3 has 17 amino acids. V was trimmed by 0 bases and J by 2 bases, leaving 15 bases between them.

This rearrangement joins TRBV7-2 to TRBJ1-5; no reliable D call. V was cut by 0 bases and J by 2 bases, with 11 bases left in between. This CDR3 spans 16 amino acids. From germline, CDR1 is SGHTA and CDR2 FQGNSA. The CDR3 bases are TGTGCCAGCAGCTTAGCGGCCTCCTTTGGCAATCAGCCCCAGCATTTT. Translating it yields CASSLAASFGNQPQHF.

The chain is built from TRBV24-1 and TRBJ2-1; 9 bases line up with TRBD2. The CDR3 has 14 residues. Germline loops: CDR1 KGHDR, CDR2 SFDVKD. With V trimmed by 9 bases and J by 4 bases, 6 bases remained unmatched. CDR3 DNA: TGTGCCACCGGGAGCGGGGGGACATACAATGAGCAGTTCTTC. Translating gives CATGSGGTYNEQFF.

The CDR3 sequence: CASSSFRDRGNEQYF. Here the CDR3 DNA reads TGTGCCAGCAGTTCATTCAGGGACAGGGGGAACGAGCAGTACTTC. The chain has TRBV28 and TRBJ2-7; TRBD1 matches 11 bases. From germline, CDR1 is MDHEN and CDR2 SYDVKM. CDR3 length: 15 residues. With 4 bases clipped from V and 5 bases from J, the junction kept 7 bases outside the gene matches.

This clonotype was seen a few times. The chain employs TRBV7-2 and TRBJ1-1, with 8 nucleotides matching TRBD1. After removal of 5 bases from V and 0 bases from J, the junction contained 8 bases not matched to a gene. CDR1 and CDR2 (germline): SGHTA, FQGNSA. There are 16 residues in the CDR3. For the CDR3, the DNA is TGTGCCAGCAGCCCCATGACAGGGGTTCTGAACACTGAAGCTTTCTTT. It specifies CASSPMTGVLNTEAFF.

The J gene is TRBJ2-1, the V gene TRBV5-5, with TRBD2 matching over 8 bases. This CDR3 comprises 13 residues. CDR1 and CDR2 (germline): SGHKS, YYEKEE (reference sequence). The junction had 7 bases not matched to a gene; V was cut back by 1 base and J by 13 bases. The chain's CDR3 is CASSLQRELRQFF. The CDR3 nucleotides are TGTGCCAGCAGCTTGCAGCGGGAGTTACGACAGTTCTTC.

This clonotype was recorded at least ten times. The J gene is TRBJ1-6, the V gene TRBV29-1, with a possible D match to TRBD1 (6 bases). V lost 5 bases, J lost 8 bases, and 13 bases lay in between. This CDR3 region has 13 residues. The germline V gene has CDR1 SQVTM and CDR2 ANQGSEA. The CDR3 DNA follows: TGCAGCGTTTCACGGGGGGCAGATTCACCCCTCCACTTT. It encodes CSVSRGADSPLHF.

V gene TRBV6-5 combines with J gene TRBJ1-2, with 8 bases lining up with TRBD1. Germline-derived CDR1 and CDR2 are MNHEY and SVGAGI. V trimming: 0 bases; J trimming: 10 bases; junction bases outside the gene matches: 7. The CDR3 is 14 amino acids. The CDR3 bases are TGTGCCAGCAGTTACTCCGGGACAGGATTCTTCTACACCTTC. Translating gives CASSYSGTGFFYTF.

V and J are TRBV10-1 and TRBJ2-3; TRBD2 matches 12 bases. Looked up from germline, CDR1 is WNHNN and CDR2 is SYGVQD (reference sequence). The CDR3 spans 15 residues. The V and J ends lost 4 bases and 4 bases, in that order; junction bases with no gene match: 3. The chain's CDR3 is CASSGLAGVSDTQYF. The CDR3 region has the DNA TGCGCCAGCAGTGGACTAGCGGGAGTCTCAGATACGCAGTATTTT.

In its sample, this clonotype was seen a few times. The chain links TRBV12-3 or TRBV12-4 to TRBJ1-3; 8 bases are a match to TRBD1. V lost 10 bases to trimming and J lost 2 bases; unmatched junction nucleotides: 7. This CDR3 has 14 amino acids. The CDR3 bases are TGTGCCACCCGACAGGGGACTACTGGAAACACCATATATTTT. Amino acids: CATRQGTTGNTIYF.

This clonotype was seen a few times. The chain couples TRBV29-1 to TRBJ2-5, with 14 bases aligning to TRBD2. Per the germline V gene, CDR1 is SQVTM and CDR2 is ANQGSEA. CDR3 length equals 15 residues. V gave up 7 bases and J gave up 5 bases; unmatched junction bases: 9. The chain's CDR3 is CSAAVGTSGSETQYF. CDR3 nucleotide sequence: TGCAGCGCCGCAGTGGGGACTAGCGGGAGTGAGACCCAGTACTTC. Full variable domain (remainder filled in from reference TRBV29-1 and TRBJ2-5): SAVISQKPSRDICQRGTSLTIQCQVDSQVTMMFWYRQQPGQSLTLIATANQGSEATYESGFVIDKFPISRPNLTFSTLTVSNMSPEDSSIYLCSAAVGTSGSETQYFGPGTRLLVL.

This clonotype has ten or more counts. The V gene is TRBV5-1, the J gene TRBJ2-5, with 9 bases that match TRBD1. The CDR3 spans 15 residues. The germline V gene encodes CDR1 SGHRS and CDR2 YFSETQ. Unmatched junction bases numbered 4, after V lost 0 bases and J lost 4 bases. The CDR3 nucleotides read TGCGCCAGCAGCTTGGCAACAGGGGGCGGAGAGACCCAGTACTTC. This translates into CASSLATGGGETQYF.

This clonotype was detected a few times. The chain joins TRBV9 to TRBJ2-1; D is uncertain. CDR3 length equals 15 residues. V lost 3 bases and J 4 bases, leaving 14 bases between the germline ends. Germline CDR1 is SGDLS and CDR2 is YYNGEE. The CDR3 bases are TGTGCCAGCAGCGCCGGCAACATCGATTACAATGAGCAGTTCTTC. Its protein product is CASSAGNIDYNEQFF.

In this sample, this clonotype turned up a few times. The chain is built from TRBV20-1 and TRBJ1-6, with 7 bases that match TRBD1. The CDR3 sequence is 14 residues long. The germline V gene has CDR1 DFQATT and CDR2 SNEGSKA (reference sequence). V gave up 2 bases and J gave up 7 bases; unmatched junction bases: 5. CDR3 bases: TGCAGTGCTAGAAGGGCGACAGGGAATTCACCCCTCCACTTT. Its translation is CSARRATGNSPLHF.

This clonotype has at least ten counts. The chain joins TRBV28 to TRBJ2-1; tentative D call: TRBD1 (5 bases). Trimming stripped 4 bases from V and 0 bases from J, with 10 bases between. The CDR3 sequence is 15 residues long. From germline, CDR1 is MDHEN and CDR2 SYDVKM. CDR3 in DNA: TGTGCCAGCAGTTCTGGGGCGAGCTCCTACAATGAGCAGTTCTTC. It specifies CASSSGASSYNEQFF.

This clonotype showed up just a few times. This rearrangement joins TRBV3-1 to TRBJ1-2, with TRBD1 identical over 8 bases. CDR1 and CDR2 (germline): LGHDT, YNNKEL (reference sequence). This CDR3 is 16 amino acids long. V shed 4 bases, J shed 2 bases, and the junction held 9 bases outside the gene matches. CDR3 sequence (DNA): TGTGCCAGCAGCCCCCGGGGGACAGGCTCCAACTATGGCTACACCTTC. This encodes CASSPRGTGSNYGYTF.

A few counts support this clonotype. The chain recombines TRBV5-1 with TRBJ1-1; D not resolved. The V and J ends lost 4 bases and 5 bases respectively, with 12 bases between them. CDR1 and CDR2 (germline): SGHRS, YFSETQ. This CDR3 has 13 residues. The CDR3: CASSGSDGTEAFF. DNA for the CDR3: TGCGCCAGCAGCGGCTCGGACGGAACTGAAGCTTTCTTT.

This clonotype was counted between two and nine times. The chain carries TRBV6-1 and TRBJ2-3, with 8 bases that match TRBD2. With 10 bases clipped from V and 5 bases from J, the junction kept 11 bases outside the gene matches. Germline V gene lookup returns CDR1 MNHNS and CDR2 SASEGT. There are 14 residues in the CDR3. The CDR3 here is CAIHPGGIIDTQYF. CDR3 sequence (DNA): TGTGCCATCCATCCGGGGGGGATTATAGATACGCAGTATTTT.

The chain joins TRBV28 to TRBJ1-2; perhaps TRBD1 as D (6 bases). The CDR3 contains 14 residues. Germline-derived CDR1 and CDR2 are MDHEN and SYDVKM. V was pared by 10 bases and J by 1 base, with 16 bases between. DNA for the CDR3: TGTGCCACACGCCCCCGGACAGTTAACTATGGCTACACCTTC. Amino acids: CATRPRTVNYGYTF.

The chain links TRBV14 to TRBJ1-6; possible D gene TRBD1, 6 bases. CDR1 and CDR2 (germline): SGHDN, FVKESK. The V and J ends lost 1 base and 7 bases respectively, with 11 bases between them. The CDR3 totals 15 residues. The CDR3 nucleotides are TGTGCCAGCAGCCAAGTCCGGGGGGCGAATTCACCCCTCCACTTT. Translated: CASSQVRGANSPLHF.

The rearrangement links TRBV12-5 to TRBJ2-7; 7 bases agree with TRBD2. CDR1 LGHNT and CDR2 FRNRAP come from the germline V gene. J gave up 2 bases and V 9 bases, and 16 bases lay outside the gene matches. This CDR3 contains 16 residues. The CDR3 DNA follows: TGTGCTAGCAGGAACGCCGGGAGGCAATGGACCTACGAGCAGTACTTC. Its translation is CASRNAGRQWTYEQYF.

Remarks on this clonotype: Germline is not matched at one junction end, which may reflect a read error. The chain links TRBV5-6 to TRBJ1-1; 9 nucleotides agree with TRBD1. The CDR3 contains 15 residues. Germline CDR1 SGHDT, CDR2 YYEEEE. The CDR3 DNA sequence: TGTGCCAGCAGCCCCGGGACAGGGTGGAACACTGAAGTTTTCTTT. Translating it yields CASSPGTGWNTEVFF.

The CDR3 DNA reads TGTGCCAGCAGCTCAAGGACAGGGTCGGGCACAGATACGCAGTATTTT. Protein: CASSSRTGSGTDTQYF. This chain joins TRBV11-2 and TRBJ2-3, with 8 bases lining up with TRBD1. The CDR3 length is 16 residues. After removal of 4 bases from V and 1 base from J, the junction contained 7 bases not matched to a gene. Germline V gives CDR1 SGHAT, CDR2 FQNNGV.

V usage is TRBV10-1 and J usage is TRBJ2-1, with D tentatively TRBD2 (6 bases). Germline-derived CDR1 and CDR2 are WNHNN and SYGVQD (reference sequence). Trimming stripped 4 bases from V and 9 bases from J, with 16 bases between. The CDR3 covers 14 residues. The CDR3 bases are TGCGCCAGCAGTGGACTAGATCCCTCCACTGAGCAGTTCTTC. Encoded protein: CASSGLDPSTEQFF.

The V call is TRBV6-2 or TRBV6-3, the J call TRBJ1-2, with D perhaps matching TRBD1 (6 bases). The germline V and J ends were trimmed by 4 bases and 5 bases, with 11 bases remaining between them. CDR3 size: 13 residues. Germline CDR1 and CDR2: MNHEY and SVGEGT. In DNA, the CDR3 is TGTGCCAGCAGTTTACAAACAGGGTATGGCTACACCTTC. Protein: CASSLQTGYGYTF.

This clonotype was counted a few times. The chain joins TRBV25-1 to TRBJ1-1; D is unclear. From germline, CDR1 is MGHDK and CDR2 SYGVNS. V lost 6 bases, J lost 2 bases, and 13 bases lay in between. CDR3 length: 14 amino acids. CDR3 sequence (DNA): TGTGCCAGCAGACCTCCGTACTCTAACACTGAAGCTTTCTTT. Its protein is CASRPPYSNTEAFF.